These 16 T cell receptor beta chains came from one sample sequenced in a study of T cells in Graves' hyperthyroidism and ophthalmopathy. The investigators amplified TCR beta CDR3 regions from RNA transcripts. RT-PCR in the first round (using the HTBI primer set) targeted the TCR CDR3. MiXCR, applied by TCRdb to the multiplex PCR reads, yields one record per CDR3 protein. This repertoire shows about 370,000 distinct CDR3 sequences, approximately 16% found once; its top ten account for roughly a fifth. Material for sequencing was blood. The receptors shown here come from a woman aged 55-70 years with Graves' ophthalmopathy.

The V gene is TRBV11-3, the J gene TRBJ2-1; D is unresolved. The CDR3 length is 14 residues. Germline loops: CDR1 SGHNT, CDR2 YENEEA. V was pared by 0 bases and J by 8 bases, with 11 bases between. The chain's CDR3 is CASSLEASKHEQFF. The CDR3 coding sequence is TGTGCCAGCAGCTTAGAGGCGAGTAAGCATGAGCAGTTCTTC.

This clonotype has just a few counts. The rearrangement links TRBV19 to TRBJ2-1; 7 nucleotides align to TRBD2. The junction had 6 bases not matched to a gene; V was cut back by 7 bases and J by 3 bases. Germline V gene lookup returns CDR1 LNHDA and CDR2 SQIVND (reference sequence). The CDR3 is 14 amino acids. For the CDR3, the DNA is TGTGCCAGTAAGAGTCTAGCGGACTACAATGAGCAGTTCTTC. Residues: CASKSLADYNEQFF.

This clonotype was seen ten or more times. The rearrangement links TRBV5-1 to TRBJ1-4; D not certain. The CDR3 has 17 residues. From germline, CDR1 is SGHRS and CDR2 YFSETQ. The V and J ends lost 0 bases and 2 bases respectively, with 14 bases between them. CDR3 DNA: TGCGCCAGCAGCTTGGACCAGACGGGGTCTACTAATGAAAAACTGTTTTTT. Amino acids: CASSLDQTGSTNEKLFF.

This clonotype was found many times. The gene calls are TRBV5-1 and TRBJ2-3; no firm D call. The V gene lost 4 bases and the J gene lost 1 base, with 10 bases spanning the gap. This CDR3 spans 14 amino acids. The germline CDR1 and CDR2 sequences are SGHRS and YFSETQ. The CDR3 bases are TGCGCCAGCAGCGCGGACGGACGCACAGATACGCAGTATTTT. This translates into CASSADGRTDTQYF.

CDR3 protein: CASSPRDRAREVLAGITDTQYF. CDR3 bases: TGTGCCAGCAGCCCCCGGGACAGGGCGCGCGAGGTACTAGCGGGAATCACAGATACGCAGTATTTT. J is TRBJ2-3 and V is TRBV5-5, with D possibly matching TRBD2 (10 bases). V was shortened by 4 bases and J by 2 bases, with 35 bases between the two germline ends. CDR1 is SGHKS and CDR2 is YYEKEE in the germline V gene (reference sequence). This CDR3 region has 22 residues.

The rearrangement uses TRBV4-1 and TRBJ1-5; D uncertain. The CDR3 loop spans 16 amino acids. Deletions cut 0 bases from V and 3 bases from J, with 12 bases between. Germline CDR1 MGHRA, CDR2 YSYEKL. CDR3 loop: CASSQDAPNPNQPQHF. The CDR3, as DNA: TGCGCCAGCAGCCAAGATGCCCCGAACCCCAATCAGCCCCAGCATTTT.

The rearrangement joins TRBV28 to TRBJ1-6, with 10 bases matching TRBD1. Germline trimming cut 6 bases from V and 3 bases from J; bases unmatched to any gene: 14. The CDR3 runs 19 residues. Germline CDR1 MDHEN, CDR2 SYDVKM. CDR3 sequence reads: CASRPAGTGVARYNSPLHF. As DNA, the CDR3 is TGTGCCAGCAGGCCCGCCGGGACAGGGGTGGCGCGCTATAATTCACCCCTCCACTTT.

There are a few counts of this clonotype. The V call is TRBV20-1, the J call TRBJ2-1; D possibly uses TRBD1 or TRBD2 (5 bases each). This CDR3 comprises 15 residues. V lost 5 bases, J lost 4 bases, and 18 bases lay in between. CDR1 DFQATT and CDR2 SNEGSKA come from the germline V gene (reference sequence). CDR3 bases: TGCAGTGCTCCCGGGGACGCCCCGCTTTACAATGAGCAGTTCTTC. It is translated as CSAPGDAPLYNEQFF.

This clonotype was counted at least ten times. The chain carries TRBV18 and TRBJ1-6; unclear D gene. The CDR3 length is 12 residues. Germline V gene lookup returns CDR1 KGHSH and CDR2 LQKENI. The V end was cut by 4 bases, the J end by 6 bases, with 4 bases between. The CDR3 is CASSLRNSPLHF. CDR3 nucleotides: TGTGCCAGCTCACTACGTAATTCACCCCTCCACTTT.

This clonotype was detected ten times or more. Written as DNA, the CDR3 is TGTGCCAGCAGTATGGCCCGGCGGCTAGCGGGAGGAAACAATGAGCAGTTCTTC. This codes for CASSMARRLAGGNNEQFF. The chain carries TRBV12-3 or TRBV12-4 and TRBJ2-1, with 11 bases lining up with TRBD2. The CDR3 is made up of 18 amino acids. The trim removed 5 bases at V and 5 bases at J, leaving 14 bases unmatched.

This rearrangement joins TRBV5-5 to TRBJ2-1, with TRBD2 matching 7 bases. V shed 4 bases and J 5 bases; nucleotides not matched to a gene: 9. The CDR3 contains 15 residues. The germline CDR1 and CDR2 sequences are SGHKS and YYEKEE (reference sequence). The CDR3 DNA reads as TGTGCCAGCAGCCCGGTCGCTAGCGGAGACAATGAGCAGTTCTTC. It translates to CASSPVASGDNEQFF.

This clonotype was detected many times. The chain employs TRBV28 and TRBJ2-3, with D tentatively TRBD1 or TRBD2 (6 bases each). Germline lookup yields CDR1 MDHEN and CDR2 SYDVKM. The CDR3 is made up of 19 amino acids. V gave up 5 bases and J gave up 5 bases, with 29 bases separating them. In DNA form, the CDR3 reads TGTGCCAGCAGTGAGAAGGACAGTACTAGCACAGGATGGGGAGATACGCAGTATTTT. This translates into CASSEKDSTSTGWGDTQYF.

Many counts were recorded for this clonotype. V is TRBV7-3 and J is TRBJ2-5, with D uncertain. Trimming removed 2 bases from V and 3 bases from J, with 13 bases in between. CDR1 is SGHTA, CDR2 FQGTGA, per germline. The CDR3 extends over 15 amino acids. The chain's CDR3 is CASSLDPGKKETQYF. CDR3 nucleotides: TGTGCCAGCAGCTTAGATCCCGGCAAAAAAGAGACCCAGTACTTC.

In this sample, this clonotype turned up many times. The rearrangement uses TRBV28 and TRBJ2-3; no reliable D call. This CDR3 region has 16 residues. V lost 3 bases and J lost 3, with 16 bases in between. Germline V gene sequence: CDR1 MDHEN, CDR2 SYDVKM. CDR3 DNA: TGTGCCAGCAGTTTTCCTGACCCGACCGGGACAGATACGCAGTATTTT. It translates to CASSFPDPTGTDTQYF.

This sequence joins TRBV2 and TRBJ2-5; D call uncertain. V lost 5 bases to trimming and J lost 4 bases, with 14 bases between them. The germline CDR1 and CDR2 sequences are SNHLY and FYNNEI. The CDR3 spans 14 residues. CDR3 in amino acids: CASSLLSFRETQYF. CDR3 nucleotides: TGTGCCAGCAGTCTACTTAGCTTCCGAGAGACCCAGTACTTC.

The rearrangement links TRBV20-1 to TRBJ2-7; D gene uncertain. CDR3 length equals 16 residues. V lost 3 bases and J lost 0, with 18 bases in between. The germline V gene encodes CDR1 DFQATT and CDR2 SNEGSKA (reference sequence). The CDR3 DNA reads TGCAGTGCTAGTAATGGGCGCGGCAAGAGCTCCTACGAGCAGTACTTC. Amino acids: CSASNGRGKSSYEQYF.